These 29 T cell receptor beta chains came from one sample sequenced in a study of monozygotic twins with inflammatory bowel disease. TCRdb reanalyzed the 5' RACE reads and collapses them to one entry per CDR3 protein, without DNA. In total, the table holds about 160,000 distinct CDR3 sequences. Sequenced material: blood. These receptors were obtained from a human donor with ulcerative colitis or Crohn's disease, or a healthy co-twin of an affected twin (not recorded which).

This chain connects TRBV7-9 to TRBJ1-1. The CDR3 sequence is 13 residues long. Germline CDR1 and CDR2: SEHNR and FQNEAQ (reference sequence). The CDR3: CASSLGTFTEAFF.

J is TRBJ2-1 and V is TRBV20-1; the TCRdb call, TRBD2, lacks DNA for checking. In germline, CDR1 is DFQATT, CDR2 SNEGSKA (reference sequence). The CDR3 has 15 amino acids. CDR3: CSARELAVNYNEQFF.

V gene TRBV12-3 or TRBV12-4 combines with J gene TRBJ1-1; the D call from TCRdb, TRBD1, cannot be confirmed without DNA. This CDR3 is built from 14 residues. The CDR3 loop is CASSPRTGRAEAFF.

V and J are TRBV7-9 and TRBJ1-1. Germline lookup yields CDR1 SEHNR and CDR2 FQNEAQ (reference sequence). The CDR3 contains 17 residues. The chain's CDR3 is CASSLSAKGSKNTEAFF. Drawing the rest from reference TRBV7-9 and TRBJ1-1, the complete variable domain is DTGVSQNPRHKITKRGQNVTFRCDPISEHNRLYWYRQTLGQGPEFLTYFQNEAQLEKSRLLSDRFSAERPKGSFSTLEIQRTEQGDSAMYLCASSLSAKGSKNTEAFFGQGTRLTVV.

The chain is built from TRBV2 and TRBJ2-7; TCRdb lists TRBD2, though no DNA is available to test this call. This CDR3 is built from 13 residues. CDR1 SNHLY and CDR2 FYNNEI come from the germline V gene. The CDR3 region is CASTLAEAYEQYF.

The CDR3 sequence is CSVLQVRSSYEQYF. V gene TRBV29-1 combines with J gene TRBJ2-7. The length of the CDR3 is 14 residues. The germline gives CDR1 SQVTM, CDR2 ANQGSEA.

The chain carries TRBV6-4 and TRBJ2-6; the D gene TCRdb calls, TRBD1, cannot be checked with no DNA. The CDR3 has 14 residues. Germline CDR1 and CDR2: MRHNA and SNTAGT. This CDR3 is CASSPPVGANVLTF.

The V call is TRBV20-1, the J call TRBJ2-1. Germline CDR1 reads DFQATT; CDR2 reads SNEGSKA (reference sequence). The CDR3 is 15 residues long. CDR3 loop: CSARIGMKGWNEQFF.

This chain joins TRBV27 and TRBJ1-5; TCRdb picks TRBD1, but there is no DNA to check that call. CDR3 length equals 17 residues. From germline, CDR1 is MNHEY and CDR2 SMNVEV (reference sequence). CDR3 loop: CASSIIAPIRGNQPQHF.

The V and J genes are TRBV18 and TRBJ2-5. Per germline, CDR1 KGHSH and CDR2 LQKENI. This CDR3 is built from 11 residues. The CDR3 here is CASSIQETQYF.

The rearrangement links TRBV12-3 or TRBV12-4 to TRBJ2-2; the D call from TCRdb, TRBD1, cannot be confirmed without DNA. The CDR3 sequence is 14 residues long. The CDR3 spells CASTLDRVTGELFF.

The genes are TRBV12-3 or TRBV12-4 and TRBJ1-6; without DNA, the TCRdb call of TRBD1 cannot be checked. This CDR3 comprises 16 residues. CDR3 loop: CASSFRRQGTNSPLHF.

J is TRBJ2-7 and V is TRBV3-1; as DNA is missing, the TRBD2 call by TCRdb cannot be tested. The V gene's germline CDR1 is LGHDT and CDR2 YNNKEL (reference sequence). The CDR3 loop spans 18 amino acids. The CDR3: CASSQDHGTSGRAYEQYF.

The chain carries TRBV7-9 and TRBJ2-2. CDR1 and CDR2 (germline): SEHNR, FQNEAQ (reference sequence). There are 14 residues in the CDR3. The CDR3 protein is CASSTVFNTGELFF.

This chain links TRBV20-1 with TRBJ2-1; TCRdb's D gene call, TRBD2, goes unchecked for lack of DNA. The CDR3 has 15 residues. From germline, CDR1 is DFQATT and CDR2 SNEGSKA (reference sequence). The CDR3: CSARDVGEGQNEQFF.

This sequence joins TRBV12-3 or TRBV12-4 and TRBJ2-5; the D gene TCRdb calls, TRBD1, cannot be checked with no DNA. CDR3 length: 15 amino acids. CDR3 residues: CASSLSQGQGETQYF.

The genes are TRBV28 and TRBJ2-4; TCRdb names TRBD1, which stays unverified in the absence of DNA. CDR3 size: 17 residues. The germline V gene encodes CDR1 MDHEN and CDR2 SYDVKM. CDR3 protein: CASSDQGFGEAKNIQYF.

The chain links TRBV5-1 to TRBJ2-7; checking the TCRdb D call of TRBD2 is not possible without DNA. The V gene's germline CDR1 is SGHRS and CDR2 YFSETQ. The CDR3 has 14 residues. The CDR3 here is CASSFGTQRYEQYF.

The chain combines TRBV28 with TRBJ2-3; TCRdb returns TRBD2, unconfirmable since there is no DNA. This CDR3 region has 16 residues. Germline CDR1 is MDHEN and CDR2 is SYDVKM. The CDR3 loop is CASRPSLGQGTDTQYF. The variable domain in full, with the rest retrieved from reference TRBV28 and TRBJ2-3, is DVKVTQSSRYLVKRTGEKVFLECVQDMDHENMFWYRQDPGLGLRLIYFSYDVKMKEKGDIPEGYSVSREKKERFSLILESASTNQTSMYLCASRPSLGQGTDTQYFGPGTRLTVL.

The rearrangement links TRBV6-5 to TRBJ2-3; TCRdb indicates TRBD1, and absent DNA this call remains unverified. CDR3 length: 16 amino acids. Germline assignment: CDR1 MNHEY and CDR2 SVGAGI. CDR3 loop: CASSFRGGASTDTQYF.

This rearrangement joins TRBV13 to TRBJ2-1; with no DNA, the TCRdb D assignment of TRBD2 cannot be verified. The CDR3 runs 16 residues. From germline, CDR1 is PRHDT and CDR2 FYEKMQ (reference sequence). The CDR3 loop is CASSSLGSGVYNEQFF.

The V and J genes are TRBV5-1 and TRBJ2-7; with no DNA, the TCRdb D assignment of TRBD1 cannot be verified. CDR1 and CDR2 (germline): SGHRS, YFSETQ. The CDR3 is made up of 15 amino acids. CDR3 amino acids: CASSLSRTGPYEQYF.

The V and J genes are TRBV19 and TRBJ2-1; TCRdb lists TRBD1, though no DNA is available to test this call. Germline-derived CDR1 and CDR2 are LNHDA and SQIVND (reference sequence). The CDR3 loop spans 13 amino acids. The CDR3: CASSTPRWNEQFF.

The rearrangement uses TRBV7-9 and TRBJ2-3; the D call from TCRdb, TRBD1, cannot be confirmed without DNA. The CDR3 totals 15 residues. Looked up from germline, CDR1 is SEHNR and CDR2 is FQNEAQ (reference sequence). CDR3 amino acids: CASSFDGVGPDTQYF.

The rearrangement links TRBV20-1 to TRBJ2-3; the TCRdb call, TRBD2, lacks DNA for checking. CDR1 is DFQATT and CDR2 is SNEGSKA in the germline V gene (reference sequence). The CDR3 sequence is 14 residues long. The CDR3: CSARVFIGLDTQYF.

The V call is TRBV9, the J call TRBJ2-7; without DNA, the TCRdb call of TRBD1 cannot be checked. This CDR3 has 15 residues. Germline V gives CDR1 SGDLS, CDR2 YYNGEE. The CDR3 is CGSSVAGGEYYEQYF.

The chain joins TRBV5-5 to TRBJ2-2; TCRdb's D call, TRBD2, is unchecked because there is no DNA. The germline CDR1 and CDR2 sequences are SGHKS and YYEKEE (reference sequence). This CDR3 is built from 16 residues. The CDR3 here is CASSLAGGRATGELFF.

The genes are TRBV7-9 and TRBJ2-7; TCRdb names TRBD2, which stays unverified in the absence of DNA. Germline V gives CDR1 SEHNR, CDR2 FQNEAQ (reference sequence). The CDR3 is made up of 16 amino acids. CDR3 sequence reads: CASSSRTSGSSYEQYF.

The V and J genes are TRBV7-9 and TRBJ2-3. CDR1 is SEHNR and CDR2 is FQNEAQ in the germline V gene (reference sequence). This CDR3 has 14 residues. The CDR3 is CASSSGFSGDTQYF.